The TCR beta chain under discussion was sequenced for a study of Graves' ophthalmopathy and Graves' hyperthyroidism. RNA transcripts were the template, and TCR beta CDR3 regions were amplified from them. Second-round multiplex PCR came after a first-round RT-PCR that employed HTBI primers. A single record per CDR3 protein comes from TCRdb applying MiXCR to the multiplex PCR reads. The sample contains about 200,000 distinct CDR3 sequences, approximately 28% of which appear only once. Study-wide points: With approximately 88% sensitivity and 75% to 84% specificity, a 13-signature model separated ophthalmopathy from stable hyperthyroidism.

To note about this clonotype: The antigen is not known.

The V gene's germline CDR1 is MNHNS and CDR2 SASEGT. There are 13 residues in the CDR3. With 6 bases removed from V and 8 bases from J, the gap between germline ends came to 16 bases. Ophthalmopathic donors had moderate-to-severe activity, CAS ≥3 and NOSPECS ≥4, with disease that had lasted under 3 months. The sample was peripheral blood. This TCR derives from a man aged 50 or older with Graves' ophthalmopathy. This chain links TRBV6-1 with TRBJ1-1; D unresolved. This CDR3 is CASSREYRGEAFF. The CDR3 nucleotides read TGTGCCAGCAGCCGAGAATACCGGGGAGAAGCTTTCTTT.